The present TCR beta chain was sequenced within a study of blood T cell repertoires in COVID-19. Clones were read by immunoSEQ multiplex PCR, and TCRdb kept only the in-frame ones, dropping some. The sample holds about 250,000 clones, 90% seen once. CDR3 length equals 15 residues. In germline, CDR1 is ENHRY, CDR2 SYGVKD. V was pared by 3 bases and J by 1 base, with 10 bases between. Material: peripheral blood. The chain links TRBV10-3 to TRBJ1-5; D is undetermined. This sequence was found in a woman aged 55-70 years with COVID-19, enrolled during active disease. CDR3 sequence (DNA): TGTGCCATCAGTGACGGGGTTCGAAGCAATCAGCCCCAGCATTTT. Amino acid sequence: CAISDGVRSNQPQHF.